This T cell receptor beta chain emerged from a study of T-cell reconstitution after alpha-beta-depleted transplantation in children. Study-wide results and limits: Several hundred expanded graft clones reportedly were the source of alpha-beta T cells about two months after transplant. The study traced high day-60 TCRbeta diversity in some patients to surviving recipient T cells and thymic progenitors. From newly produced T cells came most of the T-cell counts and diversity one year after transplant.

On this clonotype itself: Its target is not known.

The CDR3 spans 16 residues. V was shortened by 2 bases and J by 1 base, with 12 bases between the two germline ends. The TCRbeta library was prepared with unique molecular identifiers. TCRdb ran MiXCR on the PCR reads and lists one entry per CDR3 protein. This sample has 480,000 or so distinct CDR3 sequences, with roughly a tenth found just once. The source of this sequence is a child aged 2 to 15 with inherited bone marrow failure, due to receive a stem cell transplant. This sample comprised PBMCs, obtained before TCRalphabeta/CD19-depleted stem cell transplant. The J gene is TRBJ2-4, the V gene TRBV23-1, with D uncertain. TRBV23-1 falls under the ORF class, with uncertain function. As DNA, the CDR3 is TGCGCCAGCAGTCAACCGAGGAATAGGGCCAAAAACATTCAGTACTTC. Amino acid sequence: CASSQPRNRAKNIQYF.